This TCR beta chain stems from a study of blood T cell repertoires in COVID-19. Background on the study: Sources were T cells, B-cell-depleted T cells, or PBMCs; the material itself was cDNA or gDNA.

This clone was observed once. Enrollment of patients from Seattle took place during active infection, with longitudinal follow-up. The V end was cut by 1 base, the J end by 8 bases, with 11 bases between. The germline gives CDR1 LGHDT, CDR2 YNNKEL (reference sequence). The CDR3 loop spans 14 amino acids. Sequenced by immunoSEQ multiplex PCR; TCRdb stores in-frame clones only, minus some. The sample holds about 300,000 clones; roughly 90% are singletons and the top ten take less than 2%. V gene TRBV3-1 (or the pseudogene TRBV3-2) combines with J gene TRBJ1-4; D is unresolved. The clonotype originates from a woman in her 30s with COVID-19, enrolled during active disease. The specimen was peripheral blood. CDR3 sequence reads: CASSQVADREKLFF. The CDR3 DNA reads TGTGCCAGCAGCCAAGTCGCGGATCGCGAAAAACTGTTTTTT.